One sample yielded the 5 T cell receptor beta chains listed below, sequenced in a study of beta chain features in type 1 diabetes. General study results and limits: Moderate yet significant TCRB CDR3 shortening was seen in Type 1 diabetes patients in all four CD4+ subsets.

Sequencing targeted expressed TCRB transcripts, as all isolated RNA had been reverse transcribed. Clones were read by immunoSEQ multiplex PCR, and TCRdb kept only the in-frame ones, dropping some. The sample includes roughly 280,000 clones, around 24% of them seen just once. No antigen has been assigned to these receptors. Material: naive CD4+ T cells from blood. All receptors derive from a woman between 25 and 40 years old with type 1 diabetes.

V usage is TRBV9 and J usage is TRBJ2-7; 8 bases fit TRBD2. The CDR3 covers 16 residues. Losses at the gene ends were 0 bases for V and 2 bases for J; bases not matched to a gene: 7. The germline V gene encodes CDR1 SGDLS and CDR2 YYNGEE. The DNA for the CDR3 is TGTGCCAGCAGCGTAGACCCTAGCGGGCCTACCTACGAGCAGTACTTC. Protein product: CASSVDPSGPTYEQYF.

For the CDR3, the DNA is TGTGCCAGCAGCAGGACTAGCGGGAGGGGATACAATGAGCAGTTCTTC. Translation gives CASSRTSGRGYNEQFF. The chain links TRBV6-4 to TRBJ2-1; 15 bases line up with TRBD2. The trim removed 6 bases at V and 4 bases at J, leaving 4 bases unmatched. CDR3 length: 16 residues. Germline loops: CDR1 MRHNA, CDR2 SNTAGT.

This clone was observed a few times. V usage is TRBV19 and J usage is TRBJ2-1, with 9 bases fitting TRBD2. V shed 3 bases and J 4 bases; nucleotides not matched to a gene: 7. The CDR3 has 16 residues. The germline V gene encodes CDR1 LNHDA and CDR2 SQIVND (reference sequence). The CDR3 sequence is CASSMGSGRTYNEQFF. CDR3 bases: TGTGCCAGTAGTATGGGTAGCGGGAGAACGTACAATGAGCAGTTCTTC.

This sequence joins TRBV28 and TRBJ1-1; TRBD1 matches 10 bases. This CDR3 has 16 residues. CDR1 is MDHEN, CDR2 SYDVKM, per germline. The junction had 7 bases not matched to a gene; V was cut back by 6 bases and J by 0 bases. CDR3 protein: CASRADRGRLNTEAFF. In nucleotides, the CDR3 is TGTGCCAGCAGGGCAGACAGGGGGCGGTTGAACACTGAAGCTTTCTTT.

The V and J genes are TRBV4-1 and TRBJ2-1; 7 positions agree with TRBD2. This CDR3 spans 15 amino acids. V lost 3 bases to trimming and J lost 6 bases; unmatched junction nucleotides: 8. Germline V gives CDR1 MGHRA, CDR2 YSYEKL. The CDR3: CASSHPLGGSNEQFF. CDR3 DNA: TGCGCCAGCAGCCACCCCCTCGGCGGGAGCAATGAGCAGTTCTTC.